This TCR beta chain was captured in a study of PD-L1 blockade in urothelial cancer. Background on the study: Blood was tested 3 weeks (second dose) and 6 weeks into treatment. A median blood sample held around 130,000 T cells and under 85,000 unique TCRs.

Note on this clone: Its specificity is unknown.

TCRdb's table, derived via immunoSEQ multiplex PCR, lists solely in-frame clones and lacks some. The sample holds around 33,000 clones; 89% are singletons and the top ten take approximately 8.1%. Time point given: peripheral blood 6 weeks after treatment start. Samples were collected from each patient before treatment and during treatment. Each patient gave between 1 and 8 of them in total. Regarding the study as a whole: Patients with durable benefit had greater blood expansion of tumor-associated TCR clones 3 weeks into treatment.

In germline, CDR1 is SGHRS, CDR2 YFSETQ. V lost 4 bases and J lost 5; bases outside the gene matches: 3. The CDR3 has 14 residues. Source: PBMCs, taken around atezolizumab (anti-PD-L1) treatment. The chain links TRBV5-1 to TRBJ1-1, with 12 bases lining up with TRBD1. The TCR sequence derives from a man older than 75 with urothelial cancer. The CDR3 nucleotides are TGCGCCAGCAGCCCGGGACAGGGGGCGACTGAAGCTTTCTTT. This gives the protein CASSPGQGATEAFF.